One sample yielded the 10 T cell receptor beta chains listed below, sequenced in a study of T cell repertoires in cytomegalovirus infection. TCRdb recomputed calls from the reads with MiXCR, one row per CDR3 protein. The sample has nearly 450,000 distinct CDR3 sequences; roughly 31% are singletons. The sequencing input was PBMCs. These receptors were collected from a human donor in good health (CMV status not recorded). Some clones in this sample may be carry-over from other donors' samples.

This clonotype was seen repeatedly, ten times or more. V gene TRBV7-2 combines with J gene TRBJ2-2; D remains ambiguous. CDR1 and CDR2 from the germline V gene are SGHTA and FQGNSA. V lost 2 bases, J lost 6 bases, and 10 bases lay in between. The CDR3 covers 14 residues. The CDR3 sequence: CASSLSSAPGELFF. The CDR3, as DNA: TGTGCCAGCAGCTTAAGTTCAGCACCCGGGGAGCTGTTTTTT.

This clonotype has only a few counts. The genes are TRBV12-3 or TRBV12-4 and TRBJ2-4, with 7 bases identical to TRBD1. There are 16 residues in the CDR3. After removal of 0 bases from V and 3 bases from J, the junction contained 5 bases not matched to a gene. The CDR3 loop is CASSLAAGGVKNIQYF. Here the CDR3 DNA reads TGTGCCAGCAGTTTAGCGGCAGGGGGTGTCAAAAACATTCAGTACTTC.

CDR3 amino acids: CATSTGFSTDTQYF. The CDR3 nucleotides read TGTGCCACCAGCACCGGGTTCAGCACAGATACGCAGTATTTT. The chain has TRBV15 and TRBJ2-3, with unresolved D. The CDR3 sequence is 14 residues long. V was trimmed by 4 bases and J by 0 bases, leaving 8 bases between them. CDR1 and CDR2 from the germline V gene are LNHNV and YYDKDF (reference sequence).

This clonotype has ten or more counts. The junction does not match germline at one end; this may be a read error. The J gene is TRBJ1-6, the V gene TRBV7-8; D ambiguous. CDR1 and CDR2 from the germline V gene are SGHVS and FQNEAQ. CDR3 size: 15 residues. The CDR3 loop is CASSVAAAGPPPHHF. CDR3 coding DNA: TGTGCCAGCAGCGTAGCGGCTGCGGGCCCCCCGCCCCATCACTTT.

This clonotype was recorded only once. The chain couples TRBV12-3 or TRBV12-4 to TRBJ2-7; D is possibly TRBD1 (6 bases). V was clipped by 6 bases and J by 0 bases, with 12 bases between them. The CDR3 loop spans 14 amino acids. CDR3 sequence reads: CASRTGTSSYEQYF. The CDR3, as DNA: TGTGCCAGCAGAACCGGGACATCCTCCTACGAGCAGTACTTC.

The chain links TRBV6-1 to TRBJ2-1; 8 bases are shared with TRBD1. The CDR3 length is 19 residues. With 7 bases clipped from V and 0 bases from J, the junction kept 17 bases outside the gene matches. The germline gives CDR1 MNHNS, CDR2 SASEGT. Here the CDR3 DNA reads TGTGCCAGCACCATGCGGACAGGGTCCAATTTATCCTCCTACAATGAGCAGTTCTTC. Protein: CASTMRTGSNLSSYNEQFF.

The gene calls are TRBV7-6 and TRBJ2-7, with D possibly matching TRBD1 (6 bases). Germline CDR1 is SGHVS and CDR2 is FNYEAQ. This CDR3 is built from 14 residues. V lost 6 bases and J 2 bases, leaving 14 bases between the germline ends. CDR3 DNA sequence: TGTGCCAGCAGTTTTCTTACAGGGCCCTACGAGCAGTACTTC. Its protein product is CASSFLTGPYEQYF.

This chain connects TRBV7-9 to TRBJ1-4; TRBD1 is a possible D gene (5 bases). This CDR3 has 16 residues. V shed 3 bases and J shed 0 bases, with 11 bases lying between them. Germline V gene sequence: CDR1 SEHNR, CDR2 FQNEAQ (reference sequence). CDR3 DNA: TGTGCCAGCAGCTTCGGGGGATCAGCAACTAATGAAAAACTGTTTTTT. It translates to CASSFGGSATNEKLFF.

This clonotype was recorded at least ten times. The V call is TRBV5-1, the J call TRBJ1-1; TRBD1 aligns across 7 bases. The CDR3 extends over 14 amino acids. Germline V lookup: CDR1 SGHRS, CDR2 YFSETQ. Losses at the gene ends were 4 bases for V and 3 bases for J; bases not matched to a gene: 6. The CDR3 DNA is TGCGCCAGCAGCGAAGACAGGGTGGACACTGAAGCTTTCTTT. Translated: CASSEDRVDTEAFF.

This clonotype turned up a few times. The chain uses TRBV23-1 and TRBJ2-1; D possibly uses TRBD1 or TRBD2 (5 bases each). TRBV23-1 is placed among ORFs of uncertain function. The CDR3 has 16 residues. Trimming removed 2 bases at V and 8 bases at J, with 19 bases between. The CDR3 DNA reads TGCGCCAGCAGTCAAGGGGACCTAGTCCCATTCGATGAGCAGTTCTTC. It codes for CASSQGDLVPFDEQFF.